The entry below describes one T cell receptor (beta chain). It lacks a known antigen. Base-call qualities are not available, and no considerably larger clone is one nucleotide away. The cohort consisted of 666 healthy bone marrow donors. At the time of sampling, every cohort member was nominally healthy, though immune exposures that went unrecorded were likely present. The donor tested CMV seropositive, placing the donor among the 250 to 350 seropositive members of the cohort. A peripheral blood sample was collected from each donor, and TCR beta sequencing was performed on peripheral blood mononuclear cells. The Qiagen DNeasy Blood Extraction Kit was used to extract genomic DNA from the blood cell samples. Trimming takes 5 bases off V and 7 bases off J; junction bases not matched to a gene: 9. The germline V gene (reference sequence) supplies CDR1 SEHNR and CDR2 FQNEAQ. The CDR3, cysteine through phenylalanine, is 14 amino acids long. Only CDR3 DNA is held: 42 bases, read in frame from base 1.

This sample is drawn from a study of cytomegalovirus exposure and HLA in healthy donors (dated by TCRdb to between 2016 and 2019). As for the study more broadly: In an earlier analysis of some 610 of the donors, 276 Gb of sequence data and 90 million to 120 million unique TCR beta sequences from 180 million or so T cells were reported. Donor age, sex, ethnicity and CMV serostatus were collected together with the repertoire data. Across approximately 400 genotyped donors of the cohort, an average of about 200,000 unique TCR beta nucleotide sequences per donor were sequenced, and about a sixth of those sequences were non-productive. About 310 gigabases of sequencing data and approximately 85 million unique TCR sequences were included in an early release covering 500 to 750 HLA-typed donors. A later genetic analysis took genome-wide SNP genotypes for about three fifths of the 666 donors and used that subset as a discovery cohort. A separate validation cohort of roughly 130 different subjects was used in addition to the 666-subject first cohort. Class I and class II HLA loci were covered by the typing at four-digit resolution. Rather than drawing on any new phenotypic data, the later analysis identified candidate immune exposures from TCR beta sequences and the way those sequences occurred across donors. To decide whether each TCR beta V gene segment behaved as functional or pseudogenic, an earlier analysis of approximately 620 of the donors relied on high-throughput TCR beta sequencing. A later analysis re-examined previously published TCR beta repertoires from 500 to 700 donors and added high-resolution HLA genotyping to investigate patterns of TCR occurrence. The study was designed to test whether signatures of past pathogen exposure could be identified by cataloging public T cell receptors. The number of typed donors differed by locus: about 620-640 for A, B, C, DRB1 and DQB1; 500 to 550 for DQA1; 606 for DPA1; and approximately 450 for DPB1. To predict cytomegalovirus infection status, the study combined high-throughput TCR immunosequencing, statistical association of individual TCRs with disease status, and machine learning. The study profiled the T cell repertoires of hundreds of subjects by immunosequencing and related them to cytomegalovirus serostatus. About five DR-DQ haplotypes were handled as single units for association and clustering, since linkage in the cohort was strong. Of the 300 to 500 genotyped donors, less than 90% were placed in the genetic ancestry cluster associated with self-reported Caucasian donors. Every discovery cohort repertoire had been produced on one sequencing platform.

Study-level results and caveats: Specific HLA alleles were associated with over 15,000 TCR beta sequences at a false discovery rate of 0.05 in a later analysis. According to a later analysis, parvovirus B19, influenza, CMV and Epstein-Barr virus appeared linked to several top co-occurrence clusters. CMV serostatus was the only immune exposure information available for the cohort. A few of the identified cytomegalovirus-associated TCR beta chains were confirmed in vitro to be specific for cytomegalovirus antigens. The classifier was reported to diagnose cytomegalovirus status with high specificity and sensitivity in both the original cohort and the validation cohort. This cohort had only TCR beta chains sequenced, and the lack of alpha or paired-chain data limited which features could be detected. Presence/absence analyses assumed roughly uniform sequencing depth across donors, an assumption that may not hold. A cluster of highly shared sequence variants was judged likely to represent a technical artifact of the sequencing pipeline. Because HLA typing was missing for some donors at each locus, association tests included only the typed subset. In a later genetic analysis, fewer N-insertions in productive TCRs were reported among donors in an Asian-associated ancestry cluster than the roughly 670-donor mean. An association between a missense DCLRE1C variant and V-gene and J-gene trimming of TCR beta chains was found in a later genetic analysis and replicated in an independent cohort. When HLA alleles, especially DR and DQ, strongly co-occurred, attributing TCR associations to individual alleles was difficult. Most TCR sequences were observed very rarely across donors, whereas some public TCRs were present in many individuals. The authors suggested that the approach could potentially be generalized to other disease states and immunological phenotypes. A later analysis found that HLA-associated TCR beta chains were more clonally expanded and had lower generation probabilities than equally common non-associated chains. According to a later analysis, most CMV-associated TCR beta chains appeared to be HLA-restricted, and the HLA associations seemed to be driven largely by CMV exposure. Linkage disequilibrium might explain the correlated functional status among segregating V segments, but an unknown experimental factor could not be excluded. A further reported finding was that TCR beta sequences accurately predicted the HLA-A and HLA-B alleles for most subjects in the first cohort. Because counts were too low, around 17 rarely observed V segments, including chromosome 9 orphons, were left out of the earlier analysis of a few hundred of the donors. A later analysis found that TCR association rates varied across HLA loci, with DRB1 alleles showing the most associated TCRs and HLA-C alleles the fewest. Some IMGT-functional V segments, including TRBV6-2 and TRBV6-3, could not be distinguished by the 87-base-pair reads and were therefore excluded. In an earlier analysis of about 540 of the donors, most TCR beta V segments were observed in productive rearrangements about 87% or about 30% of the time, broadly matching IMGT annotations. A total of 164 TCR beta chains were listed by the study as associated with cytomegalovirus.

The library was prepared using the immunoSEQ multiplex PCR assay. For the multiplex PCR, a mixture combining 60 forward primers for TCR Vbeta segments and 13 reverse primers for TCR Jbeta segments was used. The CDR3 region of rearranged TCR beta genes was amplified from genomic DNA by a multiplex PCR assay. Amplified TCR beta libraries were sequenced as 87-base-pair reads on the Illumina HiSeq System. In the source study's methods: A later analysis tallied around 82 million unique TCR beta chains across the 666 repertoires, and approximately 12 million of those chains were shared by two or more donors. To remove PCR and sequencing errors, raw reads were error-corrected and collapsed into unique sequences using a nearest-neighbor algorithm that merged closely related sequences. Alignment of CDR3 sequences to IMGT reference sequences was used to assign V, D and J gene segments. For a sequence to be retained, at least a six-nucleotide match to both a V gene segment and a J gene segment was required. A rearrangement counted as productive if the CDR3 had no stop codons and remained in frame with V and J, and every other rearrangement counted as non-productive. Following IMGT convention, CDR3 was defined as the stretch from the second conserved V-encoded cysteine up to the conserved J-encoded phenylalanine. In an earlier analysis of around 570 of the donors, sequences lacking an unambiguous match to a single V gene segment were excluded. In an earlier analysis of a few hundred of the donors, a V segment was called functional when productive rearrangements were above 56.7%, and segregating when the standard deviation between donors exceeded 5%. To diagnose cytomegalovirus status from the catalog of TCR beta chain sequences, a statistical classification framework was built. In a later analysis, TCR nucleotide sequences were compared against IMGT/GENE-DB human TR gene sequences so that V and J genes could be assigned. The TCRdist pipeline was used in a later analysis to assign CDR3 sequences and most-parsimonious VDJ recombination scenarios. In a later analysis, each TCR beta chain was defined by its CDR3 amino acid sequence together with its V-gene family, and reads without a unique V-gene family were excluded. As a way to deal with suspected cross-contamination and a sequencing artifact, a later analysis dropped nearly 600 nucleotide sequences that were highly shared and had low generation probability. In a later analysis, a clonal expansion index was calculated for each public chain from normalized within-repertoire ranks of inferred template counts. In a later analysis, generation probabilities were computed with a VDJ recombination model fitted to out-of-frame rearrangements, and the resulting probabilities were checked against IGoR. A later analysis scored TCR-TCR, TCR-HLA and TCR-CMV co-occurrence with hypergeometric tests, applying a repertoire-size bias correction to TCR pairs. In a later analysis, false discovery rates were estimated by permuting HLA or CMV assignments 20 times. In a later analysis, co-occurring TCRs were grouped using DBSCAN, and TCRdist sequence similarity was added for clustering within HLA-allele-positive subsets. Repertoires with fewer than 30,000 or more than 120,000 public chains, plus five repertoires with anomalous nucleotide sharing, were excluded from co-occurrence clustering. In TCRdb, the immuneACCESS table is reduced to in-frame sequences with V and J assigned. These tables do not hold every clone; where another copy was compared, an unresolved V gene accounts for under half, and the others remain unexplained. V and J calls and clone size come straight from that table; D and trimming were deduced from the DNA. This sample holds 85,000 to 130,000 clones; about 80% were observed only once. Roughly 4% of the sample is in the top ten clones.

The sample comprised PBMCs. This TCR came from a female donor in good health and CMV-seropositive. Recombination joined TRBV7-9 with TRBJ1-1; 8 bases in between match TRBD1. The DNA sequence is as follows: TGTGCCAGCAGCCCCCCGGGACAGGTGGATGAAGCTTTCTTT. It translates to CASSPPGQVDEAFF.